The T cell receptor beta chain described here comes from a study of T-cell memory formation after mild COVID-19. For the study at large: TCR clusters largely stayed donor specific. Overall study results and limits: Some responding clones appeared in pre-infection memory, suggesting cross-reactive memory joined. Day 37-peaking second-wave clones had unconfirmed SARS-CoV-2 specificity.

TCRdb reanalysed the 5' RACE reads using MiXCR and keeps one entry per CDR3 protein. The table lists hundreds of thousands of distinct CDR3 sequences, roughly 15% of them singletons. As to this clonotype: Its cognate antigen is unknown.

Germline V gene data show CDR1 as MNHEY and CDR2 as SVGEGT. There are 16 residues in the CDR3. Deletions cut 2 bases from V and 0 bases from J, with 11 bases between. Source material: PBMCs or a T cell subset sorted from them (not recorded which). The chain carries TRBV6-2 or TRBV6-3 and TRBJ1-5; TRBD1 might be the D (5 bases). The TCR was taken from a man in his late teens or twenties who had mild COVID-19 (a few samples of this study predate the infection). Cell type and time point are not known. In nucleotides, the CDR3 is TGTGCCAGCAGTTACAGGGACGGATATAGCAATCAGCCCCAGCATTTT. This gives the protein CASSYRDGYSNQPQHF.